Following are 17 T cell receptor beta chains from one sample sequenced in a study of cytomegalovirus exposure and HLA in healthy donors. Both 60 Vbeta primers and 13 Jbeta primers went into the PCR. Using immunoSEQ multiplex PCR, the repertoire was profiled, and TCRdb retains in-frame clones only, with some absent. The table has about 55,000 clones, more than 75% seen once. The sequencing sample was made of PBMCs. These TCRs come from a female donor in good health and CMV-seronegative.

This clone turned up a few times. The chain uses TRBV7-2 and TRBJ2-5; TRBD1 matches at 7 bases. Germline CDR1 reads SGHTA; CDR2 reads FQGNSA. Trimming removed 5 bases from V and 1 base from J; junction bases left unmatched: 4. This CDR3 comprises 14 residues. The chain's CDR3 is CASSPRTGQETQYF. As DNA, the CDR3 is TGTGCCAGCAGCCCCCGGACAGGCCAAGAGACCCAGTACTTC. Supplemented by reference TRBV7-2 and TRBJ2-5, the full variable domain reads GAGVSQSPSNKVTEKGKDVELRCDPISGHTALYWYRQSLGQGLEFLIYFQGNSAPDKSGLPSDRFSAERTGGSVSTLTIQRTQQEDSAVYLCASSPRTGQETQYFGPGTRLLVL.

This clone was found a few times. The chain combines TRBV4-1 with TRBJ1-4; 8 bases fit TRBD1. CDR3 length equals 16 residues. J lost 8 bases, V lost 1 base, and 9 bases had no gene match. Germline V lookup: CDR1 MGHRA, CDR2 YSYEKL. The CDR3 is CASSQASGGAGEKLFF. In nucleotides, the CDR3 is TGCGCCAGCAGCCAAGCTTCAGGGGGCGCAGGGGAAAAACTGTTTTTT.

This CDR3 is CASSGGLGETQYF. The CDR3 DNA follows: TGTGCCAGCAGTGGGGGACTAGGAGAGACCCAGTACTTC. The chain recombines TRBV6-1 with TRBJ2-5; 8 bases align to TRBD2. CDR1 and CDR2 (germline): MNHNS, SASEGT. V was pared by 4 bases and J by 4 bases, with 2 bases of the junction left unmatched. This CDR3 has 13 residues.

The chain joins TRBV27 to TRBJ1-4; D is perhaps TRBD1 (5 bases). The CDR3 covers 15 residues. V lost 2 bases and J 6 bases, leaving 13 bases between the germline ends. Germline CDR1 is MNHEY and CDR2 is SMNVEV (reference sequence). The CDR3 loop reads CASSLVGGNDEKLFF. CDR3 sequence (DNA): TGTGCCAGCAGTTTAGTCGGGGGAAACGATGAAAAACTGTTTTTT.

The chain recombines TRBV7-2 with TRBJ1-5; possible D gene TRBD1, 5 bases. The germline V gene encodes CDR1 SGHTA and CDR2 FQGNSA. CDR3 length: 15 amino acids. V lost 2 bases and J 0 bases, leaving 8 bases between the germline ends. The CDR3 nucleotides read TGTGCCAGCAGCTTAAGACAGATTAGCAATCAGCCCCAGCATTTT. Protein: CASSLRQISNQPQHF.

The J gene is TRBJ2-3, the V gene TRBV27, with 10 bases lining up with TRBD1. Germline lookup yields CDR1 MNHEY and CDR2 SMNVEV (reference sequence). V shed 7 bases, J shed 8 bases, and the junction held 12 bases outside the gene matches. The length of the CDR3 is 15 residues. The CDR3: CASTLRGQGQGTQYF. CDR3 in DNA: TGTGCCAGCACCTTACGGGGACAGGGGCAGGGTACGCAGTATTTT.

The chain has TRBV5-1 and TRBJ2-1; perhaps TRBD2 as D (6 bases). The germline V and J ends were trimmed by 2 bases and 2 bases, with 11 bases remaining between them. CDR3 size: 15 residues. The V gene's germline CDR1 is SGHRS and CDR2 YFSETQ. The CDR3 DNA reads as TGCGCCAGCAGCTTAGGTAGCGGAGCCTACAATGAGCAGTTCTTC. Translating it yields CASSLGSGAYNEQFF.

The chain recombines TRBV2 with TRBJ1-2; D might be TRBD1 (6 bases). Germline V gives CDR1 SNHLY, CDR2 FYNNEI. Trimming shortened V by 7 bases and J by 7 bases, and 16 bases separated the two germline ends. The CDR3 has 13 amino acids. CDR3 in DNA: TGTGCCAGCATGGGGGTCACCAGGGGTGGCTACACCTTC. Its protein product is CASMGVTRGGYTF.

The chain uses TRBV5-4 and TRBJ1-2; D perhaps matches TRBD1 (6 bases). This CDR3 region has 14 residues. Germline V CDR1 and CDR2: SGHNT, YYREEE (reference sequence). V was clipped by 7 bases and J by 8 bases, with 21 bases between them. Written as DNA, the CDR3 is TGTGCCAGCCGATTCTCCGGGACAAACGACGGCTACACCTTC. Its translation: CASRFSGTNDGYTF.

The CDR3 sequence: CASTPTGFRNSPLHF. In nucleotides, the CDR3 is TGTGCCAGCACCCCGACAGGATTCCGGAATTCACCCCTCCACTTT. V is TRBV11-2 and J is TRBJ1-6; possibly TRBD1 for D (6 bases). This CDR3 is 15 amino acids long. V was shortened by 7 bases and J by 7 bases, with 17 bases between the two germline ends. Germline CDR1 and CDR2: SGHAT and FQNNGV.

This clone was counted between two and nine times. The rearrangement joins TRBV2 to TRBJ2-3, with D perhaps TRBD2 (5 bases). Germline CDR1 and CDR2: SNHLY and FYNNEI. V was clipped by 6 bases and J by 1 base, with 8 bases between them. This CDR3 is 13 amino acids long. CDR3 coding DNA: TGTGCCAGCAGGGACTCCCGCACAGATACGCAGTATTTT. It translates to CASRDSRTDTQYF.

This rearrangement joins TRBV29-1 to TRBJ1-1; tentatively, D is TRBD1 (6 bases). The CDR3 consists of 16 residues. The V and J ends lost 1 base and 1 base respectively, with 16 bases between them. CDR1 and CDR2 (germline): SQVTM, ANQGSEA. DNA for the CDR3: TGCAGCGTTGAAGCGGCGCAGGGGTTAACGAACACTGAAGCTTTCTTT. It specifies CSVEAAQGLTNTEAFF.

The gene calls are TRBV5-1 and TRBJ1-1, with no clear D. Germline CDR1 and CDR2: SGHRS and YFSETQ. The CDR3 is 13 amino acids. V shed 0 bases and J shed 5 bases, with 8 bases lying between them. This chain's CDR3 is CASSLGGWTEAFF. The CDR3 coding sequence is TGCGCCAGCAGCTTGGGCGGATGGACTGAAGCTTTCTTT.

The V call is TRBV5-4, the J call TRBJ2-2, with TRBD1 as a possible D gene (6 bases). This CDR3 spans 15 amino acids. Trimming stripped 0 bases from V and 1 base from J, with 7 bases between. Germline V lookup: CDR1 SGHNT, CDR2 YYREEE (reference sequence). This CDR3 reads CASSLDRENTGELFF. The CDR3 DNA is TGTGCCAGCAGCTTGGACAGGGAGAACACCGGGGAGCTGTTTTTT.

The genes are TRBV12-5 and TRBJ2-3; D possibly corresponds to TRBD1 (5 bases). The V gene lost 1 base and the J gene lost 5 bases, with 13 bases spanning the gap. CDR1 is LGHNT, CDR2 FRNRAP, per germline. The CDR3 runs to 15 residues. The chain's CDR3 is CASGLAVPRGDTQYF. Written as DNA, the CDR3 is TGTGCTAGTGGTTTGGCCGTACCTAGGGGAGATACGCAGTATTTT.

The chain is built from TRBV6-6 and TRBJ2-1; D might be TRBD2 (6 bases). V lost 4 bases to trimming and J lost 6 bases, with 16 bases between them. There are 15 residues in the CDR3. Germline V gives CDR1 MNHNY, CDR2 SVGAGI (reference sequence). This CDR3 is CASSSRGSPTNEQFF. CDR3 bases: TGTGCCAGCAGTTCCCGGGGGTCGCCCACCAATGAGCAGTTCTTC.

The chain recombines TRBV10-3 with TRBJ2-3; 12 nucleotides align to TRBD2. The CDR3 spans 16 residues. The ends lost 4 bases at V and 2 bases at J; junction bases unmatched: 4. From germline, CDR1 is ENHRY and CDR2 SYGVKD. The CDR3 region has the DNA TGTGCCATCAGTGGACCTAGCGGGGGGGACACAGATACGCAGTATTTT. Translated: CAISGPSGGDTDTQYF.